This TCR beta chain is drawn from a study of shared clonotypes between healthy human individuals. Findings and limits, study-wide: The authors expected sequencing depth to affect clonotype sharing among donors.

Healthy HIV-negative adults with no recent acute infections or vaccinations were recruited as donors. Here immunoSEQ multiplex PCR was the method, and the copy in TCRdb shows in-frame clones only, minus some. Counted here are 95,000 to 120,000 clones, under 70% occurring once; the ten biggest clones make up 20% to 25%. The CDR3 is 17 residues long. Germline assignment: CDR1 SGHRS and CDR2 YFSETQ. Germline trimming cut 4 bases from V and 2 bases from J; bases unmatched to any gene: 9. Comments on this clone: Its target is not known.

The sequence derives from a woman between 25 and 40 years old in good health. Sequenced material: memory CD8+ T cells sorted from blood. Noted subset: CD45RO+ cells pooled with CCR7-negative TemRA cells. J is TRBJ1-5 and V is TRBV5-1, with 10 bases lining up with TRBD1. This CDR3 is CASSLLTGTGGNQPQHF. The CDR3 DNA sequence: TGCGCCAGCAGCCTCCTCACCGGGACAGGGGGCAATCAGCCCCAGCATTTT.